This T cell receptor (beta chain) was recorded in a study of cytomegalovirus exposure and HLA in healthy donors. CDR1 MNHNS and CDR2 SASEGT come from the germline V gene. CDR3 length equals 14 residues. Trimming cost V 2 bases and J 7 bases; bases outside gene matches: 1. This table comes from immunoSEQ multiplex PCR, and its TCRdb copy is limited to in-frame clones, with some not included. The table has about 110,000 clones, more than 90% seen once. Study-wide results and caveats: According to a subsequent analysis, TCR clusters from the first cohort were inclined to appear together in the 120 validation repertoires. Overall, approximately 150 TCR beta chains were annotated as cytomegalovirus-associated.

Remarks on this clone: Antigen: not known.

The chain links TRBV6-1 to TRBJ2-1, with TRBD2 identical over 11 bases. Source material: PBMCs. The source is a woman aged 18-30 years in good health and CMV-seronegative. Here the CDR3 reads CASSELAGGNEQFF. CDR3 nucleotide sequence: TGTGCCAGCAGTGAACTAGCGGGGGGAAATGAGCAGTTCTTC.